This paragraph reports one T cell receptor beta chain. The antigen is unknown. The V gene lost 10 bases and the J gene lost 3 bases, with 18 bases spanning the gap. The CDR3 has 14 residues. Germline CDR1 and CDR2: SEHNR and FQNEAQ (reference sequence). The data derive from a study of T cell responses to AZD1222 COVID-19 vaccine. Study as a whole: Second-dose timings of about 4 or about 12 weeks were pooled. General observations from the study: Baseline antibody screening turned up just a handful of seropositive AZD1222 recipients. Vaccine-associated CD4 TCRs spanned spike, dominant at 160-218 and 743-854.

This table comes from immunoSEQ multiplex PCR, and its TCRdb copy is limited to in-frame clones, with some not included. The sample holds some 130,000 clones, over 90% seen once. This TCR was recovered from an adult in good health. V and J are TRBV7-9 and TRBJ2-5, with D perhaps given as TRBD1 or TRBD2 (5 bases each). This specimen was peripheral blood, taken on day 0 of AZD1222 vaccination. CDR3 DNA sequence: TGTGCCATCAGAGGGGCAGGCTCAAAAGAGACCCAGTACTTC. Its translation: CAIRGAGSKETQYF.